This T cell receptor beta chain was identified during a study of blood T cell repertoires in COVID-19. Across the whole study: Sample material is recorded as cDNA or gDNA derived from T cells, B-cell-depleted T cells, or PBMCs.

Sequencing used immunoSEQ multiplex PCR; TCRdb keeps in-frame clones, though not all of them. The table has under 250,000 clones, 80% seen once. V lost 0 bases to trimming and J lost 8 bases, with 5 bases between them. This CDR3 comprises 12 residues. CDR1 and CDR2 (germline): MGHRA, YSYEKL. The sequencing sample was made of peripheral blood. The chain has TRBV4-1 and TRBJ2-4; no reliable D call. The receptor was isolated from a woman between 65 and 79 years old with acute or convalescent COVID-19. DNA for the CDR3: TGCGCCAGCAGCCAAGATCGGGACATTCAGTACTTC. Protein: CASSQDRDIQYF.